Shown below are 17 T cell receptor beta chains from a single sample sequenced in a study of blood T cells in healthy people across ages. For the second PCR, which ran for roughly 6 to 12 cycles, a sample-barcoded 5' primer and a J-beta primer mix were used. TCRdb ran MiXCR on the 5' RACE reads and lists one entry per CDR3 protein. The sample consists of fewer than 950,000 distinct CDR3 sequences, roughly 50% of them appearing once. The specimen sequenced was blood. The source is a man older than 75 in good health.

CDR3 amino acids: CASRYSGRADEQYF. DNA for the CDR3: TGTGCCAGCAGATATAGCGGGAGGGCAGACGAGCAGTACTTC. The genes are TRBV12-3 or TRBV12-4 and TRBJ2-4; the match to TRBD2 covers 11 bases. The better agreement between TRBJ2-7 and the DNA end casts doubt on the J call. The CDR3 consists of 14 residues.

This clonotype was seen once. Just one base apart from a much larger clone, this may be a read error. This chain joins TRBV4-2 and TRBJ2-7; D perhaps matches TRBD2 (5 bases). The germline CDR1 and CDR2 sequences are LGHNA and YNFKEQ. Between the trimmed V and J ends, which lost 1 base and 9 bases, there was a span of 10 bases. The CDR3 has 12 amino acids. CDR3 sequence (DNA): TGTGCCAGCAGCCAAGTAGGAGGCGGGCAGTACTTC. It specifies CASSQVGGGQYF.

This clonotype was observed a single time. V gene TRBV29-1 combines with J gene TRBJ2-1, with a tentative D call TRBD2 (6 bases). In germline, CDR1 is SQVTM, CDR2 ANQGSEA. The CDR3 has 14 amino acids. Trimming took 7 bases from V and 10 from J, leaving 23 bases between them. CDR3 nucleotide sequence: TGCAGCGCCGGTGCATTAGCGGATTCCTACGAGCAGTTCTTC. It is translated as CSAGALADSYEQFF.

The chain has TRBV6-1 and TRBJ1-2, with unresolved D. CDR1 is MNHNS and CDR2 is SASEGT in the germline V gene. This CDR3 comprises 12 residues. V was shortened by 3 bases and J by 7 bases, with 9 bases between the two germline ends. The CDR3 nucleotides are TGTGCCAGCAGTGATGGTAGCCCTGGCTACACCTTC. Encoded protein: CASSDGSPGYTF.

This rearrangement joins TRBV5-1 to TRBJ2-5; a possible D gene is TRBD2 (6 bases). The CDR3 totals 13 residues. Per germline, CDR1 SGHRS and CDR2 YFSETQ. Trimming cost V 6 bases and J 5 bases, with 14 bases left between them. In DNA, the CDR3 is TGCGCCAGCATGGGGGGAGAATGGGAGACCCAGTACTTC. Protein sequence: CASMGGEWETQYF.

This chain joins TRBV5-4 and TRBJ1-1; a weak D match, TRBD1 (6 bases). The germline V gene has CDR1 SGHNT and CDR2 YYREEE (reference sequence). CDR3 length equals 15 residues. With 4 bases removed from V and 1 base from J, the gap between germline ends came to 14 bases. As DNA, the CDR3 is TGTGCCAGCAGCAAACCAGGGGTCGAGAACACTGAAGCTTTCTTT. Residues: CASSKPGVENTEAFF.

The CDR3: CASSPDRGEQFF. CDR3 coding DNA: TGTGCCAGCAGCCCCGACAGGGGTGAGCAGTTCTTC. The V and J genes are TRBV11-1 and TRBJ2-1; 8 nucleotides align to TRBD1. The CDR3 consists of 12 residues. The J segment lost 9 bases and the V segment lost 5 bases, leaving 3 bases of the junction unmatched. From germline, CDR1 is SGHAT and CDR2 FQDESV (reference sequence).

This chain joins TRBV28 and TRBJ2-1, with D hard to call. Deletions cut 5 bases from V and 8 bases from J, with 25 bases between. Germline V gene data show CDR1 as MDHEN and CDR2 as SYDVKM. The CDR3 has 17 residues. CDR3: CASSEVLSSPLDHEQFF. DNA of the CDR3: TGTGCCAGCAGTGAGGTGCTTTCGTCACCCCTCGACCATGAGCAGTTCTTC.

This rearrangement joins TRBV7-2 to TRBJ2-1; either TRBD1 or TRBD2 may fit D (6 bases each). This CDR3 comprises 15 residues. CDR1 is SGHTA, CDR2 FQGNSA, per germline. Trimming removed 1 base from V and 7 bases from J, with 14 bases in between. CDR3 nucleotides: TGTGCCAGCAGCTTAGTGCTGACTAGGGGGAATGAGCAGTTCTTC. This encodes CASSLVLTRGNEQFF.

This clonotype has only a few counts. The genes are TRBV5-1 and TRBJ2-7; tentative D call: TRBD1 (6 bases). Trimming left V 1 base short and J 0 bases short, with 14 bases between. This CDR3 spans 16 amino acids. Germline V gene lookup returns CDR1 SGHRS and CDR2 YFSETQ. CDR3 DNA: TGCGCCAGCAGCTTGACAGGGATCGGGGTCTCCTACGAGCAGTACTTC. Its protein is CASSLTGIGVSYEQYF.

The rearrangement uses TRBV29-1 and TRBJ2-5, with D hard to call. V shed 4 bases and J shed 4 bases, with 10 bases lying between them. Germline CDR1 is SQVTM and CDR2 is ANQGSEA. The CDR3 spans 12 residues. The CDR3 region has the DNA TGCAGCGTTGCGCCCAGGCCAGAGACCCAGTACTTC. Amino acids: CSVAPRPETQYF. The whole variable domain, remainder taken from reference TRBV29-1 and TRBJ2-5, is SAVISQKPSRDICQRGTSLTIQCQVDSQVTMMFWYRQQPGQSLTLIATANQGSEATYESGFVIDKFPISRPNLTFSTLTVSNMSPEDSSIYLCSVAPRPETQYFGPGTRLLVL.

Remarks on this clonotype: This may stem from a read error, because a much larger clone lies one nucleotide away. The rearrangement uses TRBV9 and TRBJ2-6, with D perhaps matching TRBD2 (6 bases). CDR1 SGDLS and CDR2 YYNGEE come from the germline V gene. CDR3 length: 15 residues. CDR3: CASSVGGTGVNVLTF. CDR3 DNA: TGTGCCAGCAGCGTAGGAGGGACTGGGGTCAACGTCCTGACTTTC.

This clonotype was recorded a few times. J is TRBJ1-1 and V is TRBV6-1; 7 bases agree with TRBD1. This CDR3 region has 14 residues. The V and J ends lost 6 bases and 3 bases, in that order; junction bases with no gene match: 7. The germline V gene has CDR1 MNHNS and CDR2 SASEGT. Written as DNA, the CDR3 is TGTGCCAGCAGAAGACAGGGAGGTCACACTGAAGCTTTCTTT. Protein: CASRRQGGHTEAFF.

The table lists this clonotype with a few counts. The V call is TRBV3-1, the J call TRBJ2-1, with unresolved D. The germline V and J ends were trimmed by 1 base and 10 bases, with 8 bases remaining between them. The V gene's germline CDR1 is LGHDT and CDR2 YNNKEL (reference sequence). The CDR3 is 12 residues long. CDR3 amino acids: CASSQVGREQFF. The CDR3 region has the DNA TGTGCCAGCAGCCAAGTAGGTCGGGAGCAGTTCTTC.

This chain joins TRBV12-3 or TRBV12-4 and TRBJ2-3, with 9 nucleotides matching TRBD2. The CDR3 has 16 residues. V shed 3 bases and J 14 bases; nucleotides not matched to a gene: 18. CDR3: CASSFWTSDEHRYAYF. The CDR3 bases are TGTGCCAGCAGTTTTTGGACTAGCGATGAGCACAGATACGCGTATTTT.

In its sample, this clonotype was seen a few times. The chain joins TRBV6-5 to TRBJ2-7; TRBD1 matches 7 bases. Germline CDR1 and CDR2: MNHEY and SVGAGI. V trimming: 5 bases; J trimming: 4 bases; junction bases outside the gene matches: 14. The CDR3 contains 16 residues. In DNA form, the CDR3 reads TGTGCCAGCAGTCCACTATTACCCGGGACAGCATACGAGCAGTACTTC. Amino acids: CASSPLLPGTAYEQYF.

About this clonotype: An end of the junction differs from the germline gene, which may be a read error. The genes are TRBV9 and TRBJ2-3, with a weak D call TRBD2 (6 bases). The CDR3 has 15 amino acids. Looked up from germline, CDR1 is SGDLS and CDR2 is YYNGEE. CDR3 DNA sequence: TGTACCAGCAACCAAGGTGGGACTAGCACAGATACGCAGTATTTT. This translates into CTSNQGGTSTDTQYF.